The present entry profiles one T cell receptor beta chain with its context. The data were obtained in a study of blood T cell repertoires in COVID-19. Study context: Sites across the United States, Italy and Spain contributed samples from acute and convalescent COVID-19. T cells, B-cell-depleted T cells, or PBMCs provided the cDNA or gDNA that served as material.

The CDR3 runs to 12 residues. Trimming removed 3 bases at V and 7 bases at J, with 10 bases between. Per germline, CDR1 SEHNR and CDR2 FQNEAQ (reference sequence). TCRdb's copy holds only in-frame clones and misses some; the assay was immunoSEQ multiplex PCR. There are 55,000 to 65,000 clones in the sample; roughly 88% occur only once, and around 5.4% lies in the top ten. What was sequenced was peripheral blood. This chain uses TRBV7-9 with TRBJ2-7; D might be TRBD2 (5 bases). The receptor comes from an older woman with acute or convalescent COVID-19. This chain's CDR3 is CASSFDSGEQYF. The CDR3, as DNA: TGTGCCAGCAGCTTTGATTCGGGGGAGCAGTACTTC.